The 4 T cell receptor beta chains listed next were all sequenced from one sample in a study of graft-versus-host responses after intestinal transplantation. The protocol was immunoSEQ multiplex PCR, while the TCRdb copy is restricted to in-frame clones and leaves out a portion. The sample consists of around 67,000 clones, nearly 90% of them appearing once. Their target antigens are unknown. The sample consisted of unstimulated CD8+ T cells sorted from spleen or lymph node cells, taken before transplant. The receptors derive from a human donor who was the organ donor for an intestinal transplant.

This chain links TRBV7-9 with TRBJ2-5; 14 bases match TRBD2. The CDR3 has 18 residues. Germline CDR1 SEHNR, CDR2 FQNEAQ (reference sequence). V lost 4 bases and J lost 2; bases outside the gene matches: 9. The CDR3 DNA reads TGTGCCAGCAGCTCCCCTCGGGGACTAGCGGGGGTTCAAGAGACCCAGTACTTC. Its translation is CASSSPRGLAGVQETQYF. Variable domain in full (rest from reference TRBV7-9 and TRBJ2-5): DTGVSQNPRHKITKRGQNVTFRCDPISEHNRLYWYRQTLGQGPEFLTYFQNEAQLEKSRLLSDRFSAERPKGSFSTLEIQRTEQGDSAMYLCASSSPRGLAGVQETQYFGPGTRLLVL.

This chain links TRBV6-5 with TRBJ1-6, with 7 bases identical to TRBD1. The CDR3 is 15 amino acids. V was pared by 3 bases and J by 10 bases, with 9 bases of the junction left unmatched. CDR1 MNHEY and CDR2 SVGAGI come from the germline V gene. The chain's CDR3 is CASSYQRQGYSPLHF. For the CDR3, the DNA is TGTGCCAGCAGTTATCAGCGACAGGGATACTCACCCCTCCACTTT.

The rearrangement uses TRBV11-2 and TRBJ1-2; D might be TRBD1 (6 bases). Germline V gene sequence: CDR1 SGHAT, CDR2 FQNNGV. This CDR3 has 15 residues. Between the trimmed V and J ends, which lost 5 bases and 7 bases, there was a span of 20 bases. CDR3 amino acids: CASSPDRRRGSGYTF. Here the CDR3 DNA reads TGTGCCAGCAGCCCAGATAGGAGAAGGGGGAGTGGCTACACCTTC.

The V call is TRBV6-5, the J call TRBJ1-1; 8 positions agree with TRBD1. This CDR3 is built from 16 residues. Germline V gene lookup returns CDR1 MNHEY and CDR2 SVGAGI. Germline trimming cut 2 bases from V and 1 base from J; bases unmatched to any gene: 6. The CDR3: CASSYDSDRGNTEAFF. CDR3 bases: TGTGCCAGCAGTTACGACTCAGACAGGGGGAACACTGAAGCTTTCTTT.